There are a few counts of the clone carrying this T cell receptor beta chain. Its target is unknown. Measured with immunoSEQ multiplex PCR; TCRdb has only the in-frame clones, and not every one. This sample includes some 12,000 clones with no singletons; its ten biggest clones take up around 28%. The data originate from a study of T cells after posttransplantation cyclophosphamide. The ends were cut back, 5 bases at V and 2 bases at J, with 15 bases in the middle. CDR1 is KGHSH and CDR2 is LQKENI in the germline V gene. The CDR3 sequence is 15 residues long. The study, taken as a whole, reports: Donor-recipient repertoire similarity was low at 1-2 months, rising over year one. Recipient CMV seropositivity and CMV reactivation strongly tracked TRB clonality. Blood and skin or GI T cell repertoires showed limited TRB overlap.

Treatment was busulfan-fludarabine conditioning, a marrow graft, and cyclophosphamide on days +3 and +4. The TCR originated in a female patient in her thirties or forties who received an allogeneic stem cell transplant from a related donor, was CMV-positive, and had acute GVHD only. Some T cells could come from the graft donor. The chain carries TRBV18 and TRBJ1-2, with D possibly being TRBD1 (5 bases). The source was PBMCs, collected after allogeneic stem cell transplant with posttransplant cyclophosphamide. The CDR3 spells CASSSFQGGNYGYTF. DNA for the CDR3: TGTGCCAGCTCAAGTTTTCAGGGAGGCAACTATGGCTACACCTTC.